Following are 15 T cell receptor beta chains from one sample sequenced in a study of spatial heterogeneity in lung cancer. As for time point: blood at routine non-recurrence follow-up after resection. Using its own MiXCR run on the 5' RACE reads, TCRdb lists one record per CDR3 protein. Of approximately 11,000 distinct CDR3 sequences listed, 10% are singletons. Sequenced material: PBMCs, taken at follow-up. Every receptor here comes from a female donor with early-stage non-small cell lung cancer.

This clonotype was detected many times. The chain combines TRBV30 with TRBJ2-2; 10 bases are a match to TRBD2. This CDR3 is built from 16 residues. Germline V lookup: CDR1 GTSNPN, CDR2 SVGIG (reference sequence). J was trimmed by 5 bases and V by 0 bases; bases with no gene match: 6. CDR3 amino acids: CAWSVHRAGGTGELFF. In nucleotides, the CDR3 is TGTGCCTGGAGTGTACATAGAGCGGGGGGGACCGGGGAGCTGTTTTTT.

This clonotype is termed medium-sized (0.01 to 0.1%). This chain connects TRBV27 to TRBJ1-2, with D hard to call. Germline CDR1 is MNHEY and CDR2 is SMNVEV (reference sequence). The V and J ends lost 0 bases and 7 bases respectively, with 15 bases between them. The CDR3 covers 15 residues. The CDR3 spells CASSLSISNGGGYTF. The DNA for the CDR3 is TGTGCCAGCAGTTTATCGATTTCTAACGGAGGTGGCTACACCTTC.

This clonotype has ten or more counts. The chain uses TRBV6-1 and TRBJ2-6, with TRBD1 identical over 11 bases. The CDR3 is made up of 17 amino acids. Trimming removed 4 bases from V and 0 bases from J; junction bases left unmatched: 2. Germline assignment: CDR1 MNHNS and CDR2 SASEGT. CDR3 sequence: CASSAGTGGSGANVLTF. CDR3 in DNA: TGTGCCAGCAGTGCCGGGACAGGGGGCTCTGGGGCCAACGTCCTGACTTTC.

There are many counts of this clonotype. The chain links TRBV6-2 or TRBV6-3 to TRBJ2-6, with 7 bases aligning to TRBD1. The trim removed 6 bases at V and 0 bases at J, leaving 8 bases unmatched. Germline-derived CDR1 and CDR2 are MNHEY and SVGEGT. The CDR3 is made up of 17 amino acids. Written as DNA, the CDR3 is TGTGCCAGCAGCTCCGGGACAGTAGCCTCTGGGGCCAACGTCCTGACTTTC. Translated: CASSSGTVASGANVLTF.

This clonotype showed up many times. V is TRBV14 and J is TRBJ2-7, with 7 bases that match TRBD2. Trimming removed 4 bases from V and 1 base from J; junction bases left unmatched: 4. The CDR3 covers 14 residues. CDR1 is SGHDN and CDR2 is FVKESK in the germline V gene. In nucleotides, the CDR3 is TGTGCCAGCAGCCGGGGACTAACTTCCTACGAGCAGTACTTC. Translating gives CASSRGLTSYEQYF.

This clonotype was counted ten times or more. This chain connects TRBV5-5 to TRBJ1-4, with D maybe TRBD1 (5 bases). The CDR3 loop spans 13 amino acids. Germline V CDR1 and CDR2: SGHKS, YYEKEE (reference sequence). The V end lost 4 bases, the J end lost 8 bases, and 12 bases lay between the germline ends. The CDR3 reads CASSHGDREKLFF. DNA of the CDR3: TGTGCCAGCAGCCACGGCGACAGAGAAAAACTGTTTTTT.

This clonotype has ten or more counts. The chain carries TRBV5-1 and TRBJ2-1, with D possibly matching TRBD2 (5 bases). Germline V gene data show CDR1 as SGHRS and CDR2 as YFSETQ. CDR3 length: 19 amino acids. V dropped 0 bases and J dropped 0 bases, with 19 bases sitting between them. DNA for the CDR3: TGCGCCAGCAGCTTGGCCTTTGCGGGCCTTACCAGCTCCTACAATGAGCAGTTCTTC. Its translation: CASSLAFAGLTSSYNEQFF. The full variable domain, rest sourced from reference TRBV5-1 and TRBJ2-1, is KAGVTQTPRYLIKTRGQQVTLSCSPISGHRSVSWYQQTPGQGLQFLFEYFSETQRNKGNFPGRFSGRQFSNSRSEMNVSTLELGDSALYLCASSLAFAGLTSSYNEQFFGPGTRLTVL.

The chain recombines TRBV18 with TRBJ2-7; 7 bases align to TRBD1. With V trimmed by 5 bases and J by 0 bases, 1 base remained unmatched. The CDR3 extends over 13 amino acids. Germline loops: CDR1 KGHSH, CDR2 LQKENI. CDR3: CASSGTVSYEQYF. In DNA, the CDR3 is TGTGCCAGCTCAGGGACAGTCTCCTACGAGCAGTACTTC. The variable domain in full, with the rest retrieved from reference TRBV18 and TRBJ2-7, is NAGVMQNPRHLVRRRGQEARLRCSPMKGHSHVYWYRQLPEEGLKFMVYLQKENIIDESGMPKERFSAEFPKEGPSILRIQQVVRGDSAAYFCASSGTVSYEQYFGPGTRLTVT.

This clonotype was seen repeatedly, ten times or more. The chain couples TRBV2 to TRBJ2-5, with D possibly being TRBD1 or TRBD2 (5 bases each). Germline lookup yields CDR1 SNHLY and CDR2 FYNNEI. The CDR3 length is 16 residues. V lost 3 bases and J lost 0, with 14 bases in between. Written as DNA, the CDR3 is TGTGCCAGCAGTGAGAGCGGCCGGGACCACCAAGAGACCCAGTACTTC. It specifies CASSESGRDHQETQYF.

This clonotype was detected a few times. The chain uses TRBV7-9 and TRBJ2-3; unclear D gene. CDR3 length equals 14 residues. V lost 3 bases and J lost 2, with 9 bases in between. Germline lookup yields CDR1 SEHNR and CDR2 FQNEAQ (reference sequence). The CDR3 bases are TGTGCCAGCAGCTTTATTTCCAACACAGATACGCAGTATTTT. Encoded protein: CASSFISNTDTQYF.

This clonotype has only a few counts. The rearrangement joins TRBV27 to TRBJ2-5; D perhaps matches TRBD2 (6 bases). Trimming took 3 bases from V and 0 from J, leaving 11 bases between them. This CDR3 has 15 amino acids. The germline V gene has CDR1 MNHEY and CDR2 SMNVEV (reference sequence). The CDR3 DNA is TGTGCCAGCAGTTTCGGCGGGGCGTACCAAGAGACCCAGTACTTC. This codes for CASSFGGAYQETQYF.

This clonotype has more than one count but fewer than ten. The J gene is TRBJ2-5, the V gene TRBV7-2, with D possibly matching TRBD2 (5 bases). Germline-derived CDR1 and CDR2 are SGHTA and FQGNSA. The length of the CDR3 is 13 residues. V was shortened by 5 bases and J by 3 bases, with 10 bases between the two germline ends. The CDR3 coding sequence is TGTGCCAGCAGCCCCGGACTGAAAGAGACCCAGTACTTC. Translating it yields CASSPGLKETQYF.

In DNA form, the CDR3 reads TGTGCCAGCAGTTTAGAGATCCCAGGGGGCGGAACCAGCTCCTACAATGAGCAGTTCTTC. Translated: CASSLEIPGGGTSSYNEQFF. The chain couples TRBV28 to TRBJ2-1; TRBD1 agrees at 8 bases. Trimming cost V 2 bases and J 0 bases; bases outside gene matches: 15. The CDR3 has 20 amino acids. Per the germline V gene, CDR1 is MDHEN and CDR2 is SYDVKM.

This clonotype rates as medium-sized. The V gene is TRBV28, the J gene TRBJ2-1; 7 bases line up with TRBD1. Germline loops: CDR1 MDHEN, CDR2 SYDVKM. This CDR3 has 17 residues. V dropped 7 bases and J dropped 0; count of bases not matched to a gene: 12. The CDR3: CASTSAGTASSYNEQFF. Written as DNA, the CDR3 is TGTGCCAGCACCTCCGCCGGGACAGCAAGCTCCTACAATGAGCAGTTCTTC. Full variable domain (rest looked up from reference TRBV28 and TRBJ2-1): DVKVTQSSRYLVKRTGEKVFLECVQDMDHENMFWYRQDPGLGLRLIYFSYDVKMKEKGDIPEGYSVSREKKERFSLILESASTNQTSMYLCASTSAGTASSYNEQFFGPGTRLTVL.

This clonotype was picked up many times. The chain links TRBV5-1 to TRBJ1-1; no firm D call. The CDR3 has 14 residues. The germline gives CDR1 SGHRS, CDR2 YFSETQ. Trimming stripped 2 bases from V and 1 base from J, with 9 bases between. The chain's CDR3 is CASSLSSANTEAFF. The CDR3 region has the DNA TGCGCCAGCAGCTTAAGTTCAGCGAACACTGAAGCTTTCTTT. Variable domain in full (rest from reference TRBV5-1 and TRBJ1-1): KAGVTQTPRYLIKTRGQQVTLSCSPISGHRSVSWYQQTPGQGLQFLFEYFSETQRNKGNFPGRFSGRQFSNSRSEMNVSTLELGDSALYLCASSLSSANTEAFFGQGTRLTVV.